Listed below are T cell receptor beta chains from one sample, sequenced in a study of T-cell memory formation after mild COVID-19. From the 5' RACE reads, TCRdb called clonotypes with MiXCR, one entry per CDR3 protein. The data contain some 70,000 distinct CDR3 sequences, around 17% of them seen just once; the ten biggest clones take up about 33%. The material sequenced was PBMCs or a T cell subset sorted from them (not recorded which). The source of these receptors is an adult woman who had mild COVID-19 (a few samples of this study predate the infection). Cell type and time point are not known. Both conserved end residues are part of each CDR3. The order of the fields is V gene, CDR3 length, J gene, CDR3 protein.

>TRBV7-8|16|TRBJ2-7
CASSSIPGQGLNEQYF
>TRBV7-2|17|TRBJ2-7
CASRSISSGRFSYEQYF
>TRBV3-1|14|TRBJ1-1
CASNGGGRATEAFF
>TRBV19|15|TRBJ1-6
CASSPQRPLNSPLHF
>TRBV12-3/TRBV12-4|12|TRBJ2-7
CASSSGSYEQYF
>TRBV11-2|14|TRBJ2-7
CASSTRQGPYEQYF
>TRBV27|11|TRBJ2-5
CASSLSGTQYF
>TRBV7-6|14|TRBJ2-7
CASSSDRAPYEQYF
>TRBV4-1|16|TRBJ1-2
CASSQDPGQVVHGYTF
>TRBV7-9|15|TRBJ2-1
CASSPGTDPYNEQFF
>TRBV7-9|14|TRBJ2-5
CASKFFTPQETQYF
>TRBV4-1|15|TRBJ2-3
CASSQEARHTDTQYF
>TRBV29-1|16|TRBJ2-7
CSVLGRASGRGDEQYF